This note documents a single T cell receptor beta chain sequence. Antigen: not known. The germline V gene encodes CDR1 MNHNY and CDR2 SVGAGI (reference sequence). The CDR3 loop spans 13 amino acids. Losses at the gene ends were 11 bases for V and 5 bases for J; bases not matched to a gene: 8. The table came from immunoSEQ multiplex PCR; TCRdb's copy has only in-frame clones and leaves some out. The data show about 710,000 clones, 55% to 75% seen once. The data derive from a study of shared clonotypes between healthy human individuals. At the level of the study: Donor ages ranged 18 to 49 years: a couple of women, three men.

Study-level points and caveats: Researchers sampled only blood; tissue repertoires likely differ. Clonotype sharing across a few donors was observed for roughly 5% of naive CD4 clonotypes.

The chain combines TRBV6-6 with TRBJ2-1, with TRBD2 matching 8 bases. This clonotype originated in a woman aged 25 to 45 in good health. The sequencing sample was made of memory CD4+ T cells sorted from blood. Regarding subset: CD45RA-negative fraction. CDR3 sequence: CAAGGRLDNEQFF. Here the CDR3 DNA reads TGTGCCGCGGGCGGGAGGCTTGACAATGAGCAGTTCTTC.